This TCR beta chain was sequenced during a study of cytomegalovirus exposure and HLA in healthy donors. Study observations and caveats: Productive status was seen about 90% or about 30% of the time for most TCR beta V segments in an earlier analysis. Reportedly, HLA-A and HLA-B alleles of most subjects were accurately predicted from TCR beta. According to a later analysis, most TCR beta chains associated with CMV appeared HLA-restricted.

A word on this clone: Its target is unknown.

Vbeta (60) and Jbeta (13) primers were used in the PCR. TCRdb's copy holds only in-frame clones and misses some; the assay was immunoSEQ multiplex PCR. The repertoire has around 170,000 clones, around 78% of them found once; the top ten carry roughly 3%. The CDR3 extends over 15 amino acids. The sequence derives from a woman between 45 and 60 years old in good health and CMV-seropositive. The sequenced sample was PBMCs. This chain links TRBV21-1 with TRBJ2-7; TRBD2 is the table's D call and was not checked against the DNA. TRBV21-1 is a documented pseudogene. CDR3 nucleotide sequence: TGTGCCAGCAGCACCCGACTAGCGGGGCGGTACGAGCAGTACTTC. It encodes CASSTRLAGRYEQYF.